This TCR beta chain originates from a study of tumor-infiltrating lymphocytes in oesophageal squamous cell carcinoma. This CDR3 is 17 amino acids long. CDR1 and CDR2 from the germline V gene are SGHAT and FQNNGV. One entry per CDR3 protein results from TCRdb running MiXCR on the PCR reads. The sample contains over 20,000 distinct CDR3 sequences, about a third of which appear only once. The J gene is TRBJ2-3, the V gene TRBV11-2, with D uncertain. The J call may be incorrect, as the DNA end agrees better with TRBJ2-1. The source is a female donor with esophageal squamous cell carcinoma. The source material was esophageal tumor tissue. CDR3 region: CASSLVVQTWRWDEQFF. CDR3 DNA sequence: TGTGCCAGCAGCTTAGTAGTACAGACATGGAGATGGGATGAGCAGTTCTTC.